A single sample is the source of the 27 T cell receptor beta chains below, sequenced in a study of shared clonotypes between healthy human individuals. TCRdb keeps only in-frame clones here, not all; method: immunoSEQ multiplex PCR. The table records about 1.1 million clones, approximately 80% of them present only once. Specimen: memory CD4+ T cells from PBMCs. Subset defined: CD45RA-negative fraction. These TCRs come from a young man in good health. Some clones in this sample may be carry-over from other donors' samples.

The gene calls are TRBV6-4 and TRBJ1-2; D not certain. Trimming shortened V by 3 bases and J by 4 bases, and 9 bases separated the two germline ends. This CDR3 contains 13 residues. Germline V gives CDR1 MRHNA, CDR2 SNTAGT. CDR3 amino acids: CASSEGGSYGYTF. The CDR3 DNA is TGTGCCAGCAGTGAAGGAGGGAGCTATGGCTACACCTTC.

The chain combines TRBV9 with TRBJ2-1; TRBD2 matches at 7 bases. The CDR3 has 15 amino acids. The germline V gene encodes CDR1 SGDLS and CDR2 YYNGEE. J was trimmed by 6 bases and V by 2 bases; bases with no gene match: 8. CDR3 sequence reads: CASSVLGTTGNEQFF. The CDR3 nucleotides are TGTGCCAGCAGCGTGCTAGGGACTACCGGCAATGAGCAGTTCTTC. The full variable domain, rest sourced from reference TRBV9 and TRBJ2-1, is DSGVTQTPKHLITATGQRVTLRCSPRSGDLSVYWYQQSLDQGLQFLIQYYNGEERAKGNILERFSAQQFPDLHSELNLSSLELGDSALYFCASSVLGTTGNEQFFGPGTRLTVL.

The rearrangement links TRBV5-8 to TRBJ2-3; D is possibly TRBD1 (6 bases). CDR1 and CDR2 from the germline V gene are SGHTS and YDEGEE. CDR3 length equals 15 residues. The V end was cut by 2 bases, the J end by 3 bases, with 13 bases between. The CDR3 reads CASSFRSDRTDTQYF. In nucleotides, the CDR3 is TGTGCCAGCAGCTTCAGGTCCGACAGGACAGATACGCAGTATTTT.

A single count supports this clone. The V call is TRBV4-3, the J call TRBJ2-5; D not certain. CDR3 size: 15 residues. V was clipped by 0 bases and J by 5 bases, with 13 bases between them. Germline loops: CDR1 LGHNA, CDR2 YSLEER. CDR3: CASSQDPFVRETQYF. Written as DNA, the CDR3 is TGCGCCAGCAGCCAAGATCCGTTTGTAAGGGAGACCCAGTACTTC.

The chain recombines TRBV7-9 with TRBJ1-5; 9 bases line up with TRBD1. Germline values: CDR1 SEHNR, CDR2 FQNEAQ (reference sequence). With 5 bases clipped from V and 7 bases from J, the junction kept 6 bases outside the gene matches. The CDR3 covers 14 residues. CDR3 coding DNA: TGTGCCAGCAGCAGGTGGGACAGGGAACAGCCCCAGCATTTT. Translation gives CASSRWDREQPQHF.

The V call is TRBV5-4, the J call TRBJ2-7; D call uncertain. Germline values: CDR1 SGHNT, CDR2 YYREEE (reference sequence). V shed 5 bases and J shed 2 bases, with 14 bases lying between them. The CDR3 is 14 amino acids. CDR3 bases: TGTGCCAGCAGTTCCGGGTCTTCACCCTACGAGCAGTACTTC. Protein product: CASSSGSSPYEQYF. Combining the CDR3 with reference TRBV5-4 and TRBJ2-7 gives the whole variable domain ETGVTQSPTHLIKTRGQQVTLRCSSQSGHNTVSWYQQALGQGPQFIFQYYREEENGRGNFPPRFSGLQFPNYSSELNVNALELDDSALYLCASSSGSSPYEQYFGPGTRLTVT.

For this clone: A far larger clone lies a single base away; this is likely a read error. The sample carries other DNA sequences with the same CDR3. The chain uses TRBV7-9 and TRBJ2-3, with D unclear. The V end lost 2 bases, the J end lost 4 bases, and 1 base lay between the germline ends. This CDR3 is built from 11 residues. Germline V gene lookup returns CDR1 SEHNR and CDR2 FQNEAQ (reference sequence). The CDR3 nucleotides are TGTGCCAGCAGCTTACCAGATACGCAGTATTTT. This sequence encodes CASSLPDTQYF.

The chain recombines TRBV20-1 with TRBJ2-1; D uncertain. The CDR3 length is 10 residues. Germline V gene sequence: CDR1 DFQATT, CDR2 SNEGSKA (reference sequence). Trimming left V 3 bases short and J 5 bases short, with 2 bases between. This CDR3 reads CSARNNEQFF. In DNA, the CDR3 is TGCAGTGCTAGGAACAATGAGCAGTTCTTC.

J is TRBJ2-7 and V is TRBV10-3, with D maybe TRBD1 (6 bases). The germline CDR1 and CDR2 sequences are ENHRY and SYGVKD. The CDR3 extends over 13 amino acids. The V gene lost 8 bases and the J gene lost 0 bases, with 11 bases spanning the gap. CDR3: CAIGTQSSYEQYF. In DNA form, the CDR3 reads TGTGCCATCGGGACACAGAGCTCCTACGAGCAGTACTTC.

This chain uses TRBV6-5 with TRBJ2-3; D possibly uses TRBD1 or TRBD2 (7 bases each). Germline V lookup: CDR1 MNHEY, CDR2 SVGAGI. The CDR3 has 16 amino acids. V shed 4 bases and J shed 4 bases, with 18 bases lying between them. The CDR3 DNA follows: TGTGCCAGCAGTTCCCAGGGGGGGGGCTGGGCAGATACGCAGTATTTT. The encoded protein is CASSSQGGGWADTQYF.

This clone was seen only a few times. The CDR3 DNA is TGTGCCAGCAGTTTCGTTGGCAGGGATGGCTACACCTTC. This encodes CASSFVGRDGYTF. The chain employs TRBV27 and TRBJ1-2; tentatively, D is TRBD1 (5 bases). This CDR3 is built from 13 residues. Germline lookup yields CDR1 MNHEY and CDR2 SMNVEV (reference sequence). The germline V and J ends were trimmed by 3 bases and 6 bases, with 11 bases remaining between them.

The V and J genes are TRBV6-5 and TRBJ2-5; 10 bases agree with TRBD1. Germline V CDR1 and CDR2: MNHEY, SVGAGI. This CDR3 contains 13 residues. Trimming at V came to 10 bases and at J to 5 bases, leaving 7 bases not matched to a gene. CDR3 region: CATTDRGRETQYF. The CDR3 DNA follows: TGTGCCACTACGGACAGGGGGAGGGAGACCCAGTACTTC.

The V gene is TRBV27, the J gene TRBJ1-1; the D gene is possibly TRBD1 (6 bases). Germline V gives CDR1 MNHEY, CDR2 SMNVEV (reference sequence). Deletions cut 2 bases from V and 3 bases from J, with 22 bases between. The CDR3 is 18 amino acids. The chain's CDR3 is CASSLLGAGAISYTEAFF. CDR3 sequence (DNA): TGTGCCAGCAGTTTACTGGGGGCAGGGGCGATTTCTTACACTGAAGCTTTCTTT.

The chain uses TRBV6-1 and TRBJ2-5; possibly TRBD2 for D (6 bases). Germline-derived CDR1 and CDR2 are MNHNS and SASEGT. Trimming shortened V by 7 bases and J by 5 bases, and 11 bases separated the two germline ends. The CDR3 runs to 12 residues. CDR3 protein: CASTDGGETQYF. The CDR3 coding sequence is TGTGCCAGCACCGACGGAGGGGAGACCCAGTACTTC.

The chain couples TRBV25-1 to TRBJ1-1; possible D gene TRBD1, 5 bases. Germline CDR1 is MGHDK and CDR2 is SYGVNS. Trimming shortened V by 0 bases and J by 4 bases, and 12 bases separated the two germline ends. CDR3 length: 15 residues. The CDR3 DNA follows: TGTGCCAGCAGTGAATATCAGGGAGACCTCACTGAAGCTTTCTTT. Encoded protein: CASSEYQGDLTEAFF.

The chain joins TRBV11-3 to TRBJ2-2; 14 nucleotides match TRBD2. V trimming: 5 bases; J trimming: 6 bases; junction bases outside the gene matches: 2. This CDR3 contains 15 residues. Germline loops: CDR1 SGHNT, CDR2 YENEEA. CDR3 region: CASSQGLAGAGELFF. The CDR3 bases are TGTGCCAGCAGCCAGGGACTAGCGGGAGCCGGGGAGCTGTTTTTT.

The V and J genes are TRBV6-1 and TRBJ2-5, with D perhaps assigned TRBD1 or TRBD2 (6 bases each). The CDR3 consists of 15 residues. CDR1 is MNHNS and CDR2 is SASEGT in the germline V gene. Trimming shortened V by 1 base and J by 5 bases, and 14 bases separated the two germline ends. The CDR3 sequence: CASSEVLGAGETQYF. The CDR3 nucleotides are TGTGCCAGCAGTGAAGTTTTGGGGGCGGGGGAGACCCAGTACTTC.

This sequence joins TRBV21-1 and TRBJ2-7. TRBV21-1 has pseudogene status. This CDR3 has 17 amino acids. The CDR3 DNA sequence: TGTGCCAGCAGCAAAGGAGGGGAAGTGCCGCTCGCATTCGAGCAGTACTTC. It yields the protein CASSKGGEVPLAFEQYF.

This clone appeared once. The chain carries TRBV10-3 and TRBJ2-3; 10 bases fit TRBD2. Trimming removed 4 bases from V and 4 bases from J; junction bases left unmatched: 5. Looked up from germline, CDR1 is ENHRY and CDR2 is SYGVKD. This CDR3 has 15 amino acids. In DNA, the CDR3 is TGTGCCATCAGTGCTCAGCGGGGGGGCTCAGATACGCAGTATTTT. As protein: CAISAQRGGSDTQYF.

This sequence joins TRBV6-5 and TRBJ1-1, with D possibly TRBD1 on 5 matching bases. This CDR3 spans 13 amino acids. Trimming left V 6 bases short and J 4 bases short, with 12 bases between. Per the germline V gene, CDR1 is MNHEY and CDR2 is SVGAGI. In DNA, the CDR3 is TGTGCCAGCAGGGCCACGGGGGGCACTGAAGCTTTCTTT. Translation: CASRATGGTEAFF.

This clone was counted between two and nine times. The chain links TRBV6-1 to TRBJ1-3; tentatively, D is TRBD1 (5 bases). V gave up 7 bases and J gave up 3 bases, with 13 bases separating them. The CDR3 loop spans 14 amino acids. Per germline, CDR1 MNHNS and CDR2 SASEGT. The CDR3 bases are TGTGCCAGCACTATGGACATCCTTGGAAACACCATATATTTT. Translated: CASTMDILGNTIYF.

The gene calls are TRBV28 and TRBJ2-7, with 9 bases aligning to TRBD1. Germline V gives CDR1 MDHEN, CDR2 SYDVKM. V dropped 5 bases and J dropped 4; count of bases not matched to a gene: 9. The CDR3 loop spans 15 amino acids. CDR3 protein: CASSQAGQGQYEQYF. For the CDR3, the DNA is TGTGCCAGCAGTCAGGCTGGACAGGGGCAGTACGAGCAGTACTTC.

The rearrangement links TRBV5-1 to TRBJ1-4, with 7 bases lining up with TRBD1. CDR1 and CDR2 from the germline V gene are SGHRS and YFSETQ. The CDR3 runs to 15 residues. With 5 bases clipped from V and 0 bases from J, the junction kept 4 bases outside the gene matches. DNA for the CDR3: TGCGCCAGCAGGGACAGGAGTGCAACTAATGAAAAACTGTTTTTT. Its translation is CASRDRSATNEKLFF.

This chain links TRBV5-4 with TRBJ2-2; D perhaps matches TRBD2 (5 bases). This CDR3 contains 16 residues. Looked up from germline, CDR1 is SGHNT and CDR2 is YYREEE (reference sequence). The V gene lost 2 bases and the J gene lost 0 bases, with 11 bases spanning the gap. The CDR3 is CASSLKVGTNTGELFF. DNA for the CDR3: TGTGCCAGCAGCTTAAAAGTCGGGACGAACACCGGGGAGCTGTTTTTT.

The chain is built from TRBV9 and TRBJ1-4; perhaps TRBD1 as D (6 bases). Germline CDR1 is SGDLS and CDR2 is YYNGEE. The CDR3 consists of 16 residues. V was cut by 5 bases and J by 0 bases, with 14 bases left in between. CDR3 sequence (DNA): TGTGCCAGCAGTGCAGGGAGGGGGACAACTAATGAAAAACTGTTTTTT. Protein sequence: CASSAGRGTTNEKLFF.

The CDR3 protein is CASSANRARRTEAFF. Written as DNA, the CDR3 is TGTGCCAGCAGTGCCAACAGGGCGAGGAGGACTGAAGCTTTCTTT. The chain employs TRBV6-1 and TRBJ1-1, with D perhaps TRBD1 (6 bases). The CDR3 totals 15 residues. Per germline, CDR1 MNHNS and CDR2 SASEGT. V lost 4 bases and J lost 5, with 17 bases in between.

For the CDR3, the DNA is TGTGCCTGGAGCCTACTAGACAATGAGCAGTTCTTC. It translates to CAWSLLDNEQFF. The rearrangement joins TRBV30 to TRBJ2-1, with D possibly being TRBD2 (5 bases). CDR1 is GTSNPN, CDR2 SVGIG, per germline (reference sequence). There are 12 residues in the CDR3. Trimming cost V 3 bases and J 5 bases, with 8 bases left between them.